Only a few counts were recorded for the clone carrying this T cell receptor beta chain. The sample originates from a study of cytomegalovirus exposure and HLA in healthy donors. The PCR had 60 Vbeta and 13 Jbeta primers. Only in-frame clones appear in the TCRdb table, and some are missing; sequencing was by immunoSEQ multiplex PCR. Of some 110,000 clones detected, 65% to 80% appear once; the ten largest clones hold roughly 3%. The CDR3 spans 13 residues. Trimming took 6 bases from V and 6 from J, leaving 12 bases between them. Germline lookup yields CDR1 LNHDA and CDR2 SQIVND (reference sequence). Specimen: PBMCs. The sequence came from a male donor in good health and CMV-seropositive. The rearrangement uses TRBV19 and TRBJ2-1, with D tentatively TRBD2 (6 bases). The CDR3, as DNA: TGTGCCAGTAGCGGGAGTATGCGCAATGAGCAGTTCTTC. Its protein product is CASSGSMRNEQFF. Full variable domain (missing parts from reference TRBV19 and TRBJ2-1): DGGITQSPKYLFRKEGQNVTLSCEQNLNHDAMYWYRQDPGQGLRLIYYSQIVNDFQKGDIAEGYSVSREKKESFPLTVTSAQKNPTAFYLCASSGSMRNEQFFGPGTRLTVL.